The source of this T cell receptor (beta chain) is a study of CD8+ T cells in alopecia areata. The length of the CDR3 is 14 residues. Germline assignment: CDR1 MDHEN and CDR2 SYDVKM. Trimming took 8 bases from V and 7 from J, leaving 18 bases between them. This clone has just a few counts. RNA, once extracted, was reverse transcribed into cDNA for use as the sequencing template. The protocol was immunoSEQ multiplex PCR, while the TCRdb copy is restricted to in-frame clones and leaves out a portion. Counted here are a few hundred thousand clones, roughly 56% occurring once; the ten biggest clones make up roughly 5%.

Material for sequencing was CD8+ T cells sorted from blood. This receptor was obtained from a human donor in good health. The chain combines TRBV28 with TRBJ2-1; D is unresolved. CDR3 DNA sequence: TGTGCCAGCCACGGCGGCCCACAAGGGAATGAGCAGTTCTTC. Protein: CASHGGPQGNEQFF.